This T cell receptor beta chain stems from a study of beta chain features in type 1 diabetes. The study's findings and limits: Within each of all four CD4+ subsets, Type 1 diabetes patients had TCRB CDR3s that were moderately but significantly shorter. Compared with healthy donors, patients appeared to share more similar naive, central memory and regulatory TCRB repertoires.

The investigators reverse transcribed all of the isolated RNA, so they sequenced expressed TCRB transcripts. Generated by immunoSEQ multiplex PCR, the TCRdb table keeps only in-frame clones and is missing some. The sample consists of about 240,000 clones, more than 11% of them appearing once. The V and J ends lost 0 bases and 0 bases respectively, with 9 bases between them. Germline V gives CDR1 SGDLS, CDR2 YYNGEE. The CDR3 extends over 15 amino acids. Notes on this clone: The antigen is undetermined.

The clonotype was recovered from a man between 25 and 39 years old with type 1 diabetes. The sequenced material came from naive CD4+ T cells from blood. The chain combines TRBV9 with TRBJ2-5, with D possibly being TRBD2 (5 bases). CDR3 coding DNA: TGTGCCAGCAGCGTAGCTACGGGGTACCAAGAGACCCAGTACTTC. Residues: CASSVATGYQETQYF. Filled out from reference TRBV9 and TRBJ2-5, the complete variable domain reads DSGVTQTPKHLITATGQRVTLRCSPRSGDLSVYWYQQSLDQGLQFLIQYYNGEERAKGNILERFSAQQFPDLHSELNLSSLELGDSALYFCASSVATGYQETQYFGPGTRLLVL.